The 10 T cell receptor beta chains below all came from one sample that was sequenced in a study of prognosis after radiotherapy for stage I lung cancer (dated by TCRdb to about 2021). Sequencing relied on an Illumina HiSeq 3000. Two rounds of multiplex PCR were performed to amplify the TCR beta CDR3 region from genomic DNA. The first PCR round used primers specific to each TRBV and TRBJ gene, and the primer sequences were filed in Chinese patent CN105087789A. Starting from the raw public reads, TCRdb applied fastp trimming at Q25, assembled clones with MiXCR and retained in-frame beta chains. A single entry per CDR3 protein holds the most common genes and DNA from its merged rows. This sample comprises 20,000 to 30,000 distinct CDR3 sequences, around 36% of them detected only once. Approximately 60% of the sample is held by the ten biggest clonotypes. This material consisted of PBMCs, taken before or after stereotactic body radiation therapy (not recorded which). Source of these receptors: a donor at least 50 years old with non-small cell lung cancer.

This clonotype was found many times. The chain recombines TRBV3-1 with TRBJ1-3, with a weak D call TRBD1 (6 bases). Germline CDR1 LGHDT, CDR2 YNNKEL (reference sequence). V was cut by 6 bases and J by 7 bases, with 16 bases left in between. This CDR3 region has 14 residues. The CDR3, as DNA: TGTGCCAGCAGATCCGCGTCCAGGGGCAACACCATATATTTT. As protein: CASRSASRGNTIYF.

This clonotype appeared a few times. A much bigger clone sits one base away, suggesting this may be a read error. The CDR3 reads CASSPLTGPHNEQFF. The DNA for the CDR3 is TGTGCCAGCAGCCCTCTGACAGGCCCACACAATGAGCAGTTCTTC. The chain carries TRBV7-2 and TRBJ2-1; D possibly corresponds to TRBD1 (6 bases). Between the trimmed V and J ends, which lost 5 bases and 5 bases, there was a span of 16 bases. Germline lookup yields CDR1 SGHTA and CDR2 FQGNSA. This CDR3 has 15 residues.

This clonotype was counted at least ten times. CDR3 residues: CASSPRDRGGSYEQYF. CDR3 DNA sequence: TGTGCCAGCAGCCCTAGGGACAGGGGGGGATCCTACGAGCAGTACTTC. V usage is TRBV6-1 and J usage is TRBJ2-7; 11 nucleotides match TRBD1. Per the germline V gene, CDR1 is MNHNS and CDR2 is SASEGT. Trimming at V came to 6 bases and at J to 1 base, leaving 8 bases not matched to a gene. The CDR3 spans 16 residues.

This clonotype was found many times. The chain links TRBV2 to TRBJ1-5; maybe TRBD1 (6 bases). V was shortened by 8 bases and J by 6 bases, with 17 bases between the two germline ends. CDR3 length: 14 residues. CDR1 SNHLY and CDR2 FYNNEI come from the germline V gene. This CDR3 is CASGARGGSQPQHF. The CDR3 DNA reads as TGTGCCAGCGGGGCTAGGGGGGGCAGTCAGCCCCAGCATTTT.

This clonotype appeared a single time. The chain is built from TRBV12-3 or TRBV12-4 and TRBJ2-7; D tentatively reads TRBD1 or TRBD2 (5 bases each). The CDR3 loop spans 12 amino acids. V gave up 1 base and J gave up 5 bases, with 6 bases separating them. The CDR3 DNA reads as TGTGCCAGCAGTTTAGGAGGGGACGAGCAGTACTTC. Amino acid sequence: CASSLGGDEQYF.

The chain has TRBV6-1 and TRBJ1-5; D remains unclear. Germline-derived CDR1 and CDR2 are MNHNS and SASEGT. V lost 3 bases and J lost 4, with 13 bases in between. This CDR3 contains 15 residues. CDR3 protein: CASSDLLGPNQPQHF. The CDR3 DNA sequence: TGTGCCAGCAGTGATCTTCTGGGCCCTAATCAGCCCCAGCATTTT.

This clonotype was picked up a small number of times. The V and J genes are TRBV29-1 and TRBJ1-1, with 7 bases that match TRBD1. The CDR3 sequence is 14 residues long. With 5 bases clipped from V and 4 bases from J, the junction kept 10 bases outside the gene matches. Germline CDR1 reads SQVTM; CDR2 reads ANQGSEA. The CDR3 loop reads CSVPRQGVFTEAFF. The CDR3 DNA sequence: TGCAGCGTTCCCCGACAGGGAGTTTTCACTGAAGCTTTCTTT.

This clonotype was seen ten or more times. The chain employs TRBV11-2 and TRBJ2-2; 9 bases map to TRBD2. The junction had 9 bases not matched to a gene; V was cut back by 4 bases and J by 6 bases. CDR1 and CDR2 (germline): SGHAT, FQNNGV. This CDR3 is 16 amino acids long. DNA of the CDR3: TGTGCCAGCAGCTACGTACTAGCGGGTCACTCCGGGGAGCTGTTTTTT. Encoded protein: CASSYVLAGHSGELFF.

The table lists this clonotype with many counts. This sequence joins TRBV6-2 or TRBV6-3 and TRBJ2-2; possible D gene TRBD2, 6 bases. This CDR3 region has 15 residues. The V gene's germline CDR1 is MNHEY and CDR2 SVGEGT. Between the trimmed V and J ends, which lost 0 bases and 4 bases, there was a span of 9 bases. In nucleotides, the CDR3 is TGTGCCAGCAGTTACTCCAAGGGACTCACCGGGGAGCTGTTTTTT. It encodes CASSYSKGLTGELFF.

This clonotype occurred many times. The CDR3 loop is CASTLGLAGTEAFF. The CDR3, as DNA: TGCGCCAGCACCCTAGGACTAGCGGGGACTGAAGCTTTCTTT. J is TRBJ1-1 and V is TRBV5-1, with no clear D. Germline values: CDR1 SGHRS, CDR2 YFSETQ. Trimming left V 6 bases short and J 5 bases short, with 17 bases between. This CDR3 is 14 amino acids long.